In this sample, the clone carrying this T cell receptor (beta chain) turned up once. The antigen is not known. This sample stems from a study of OX40 agonist ivuxolimab in advanced cancers. Overall study results and limits: There were, on average, more expanded clones in CD8+ T cells than in CD4+.

Sequencing used immunoSEQ multiplex PCR; TCRdb keeps in-frame clones, though not all of them. The table has about 60,000 clones, 80% to 90% seen once. With baseline, cycle 4 day 1, and cycle 7 day 1 as timepoints, blood was sampled. Germline assignment: CDR1 KGHSH and CDR2 LQKENI. The CDR3 totals 13 residues. Deletions cut 6 bases from V and 3 bases from J, with 11 bases between. This TCR derives from an adult with an advanced solid tumor such as melanoma, head and neck, liver or kidney cancer. The V gene is TRBV18, the J gene TRBJ1-2; D gene unclear. This material consisted of CD4+ or CD8+ T cells sorted from blood, taken in a trial of the OX40 agonist ivuxolimab. The CDR3 DNA reads TGTGCCAGCTCTCGGGAAGGACACTATGGCTACACCTTC. Amino acid sequence: CASSREGHYGYTF.